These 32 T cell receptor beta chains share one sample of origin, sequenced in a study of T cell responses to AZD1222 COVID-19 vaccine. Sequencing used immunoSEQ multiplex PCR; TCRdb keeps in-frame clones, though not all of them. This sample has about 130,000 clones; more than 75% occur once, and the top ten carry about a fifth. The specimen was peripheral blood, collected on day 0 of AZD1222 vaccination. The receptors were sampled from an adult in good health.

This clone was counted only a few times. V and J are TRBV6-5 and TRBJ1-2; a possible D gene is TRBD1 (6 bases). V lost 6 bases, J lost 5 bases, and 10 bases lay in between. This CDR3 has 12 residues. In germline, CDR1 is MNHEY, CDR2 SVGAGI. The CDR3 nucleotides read TGTGCCAGCAGCGGGACACTATATGGCTACACCTTC. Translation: CASSGTLYGYTF.

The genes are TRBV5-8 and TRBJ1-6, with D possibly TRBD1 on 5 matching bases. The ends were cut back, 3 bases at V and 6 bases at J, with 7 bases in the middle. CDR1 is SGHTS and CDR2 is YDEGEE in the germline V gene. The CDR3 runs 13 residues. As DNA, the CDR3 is TGTGCCAGCAGCTCGGGACCTAATTCACCCCTCCACTTT. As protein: CASSSGPNSPLHF.

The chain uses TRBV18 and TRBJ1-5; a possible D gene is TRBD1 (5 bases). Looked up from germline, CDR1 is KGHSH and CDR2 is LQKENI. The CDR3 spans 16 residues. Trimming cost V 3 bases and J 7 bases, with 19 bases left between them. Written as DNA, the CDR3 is TGTGCCAGCTCACCTCCAGGAAGAAGGGCAGGGCAGCCCCAGCATTTT. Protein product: CASSPPGRRAGQPQHF.

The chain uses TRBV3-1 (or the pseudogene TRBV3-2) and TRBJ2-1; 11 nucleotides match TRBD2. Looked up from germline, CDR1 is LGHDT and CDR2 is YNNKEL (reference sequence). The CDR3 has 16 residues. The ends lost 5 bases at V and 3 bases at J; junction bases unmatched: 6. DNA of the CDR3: TGTGCCAGCAGCGATACTAGCGGGGGACACTACAATGAGCAGTTCTTC. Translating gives CASSDTSGGHYNEQFF.

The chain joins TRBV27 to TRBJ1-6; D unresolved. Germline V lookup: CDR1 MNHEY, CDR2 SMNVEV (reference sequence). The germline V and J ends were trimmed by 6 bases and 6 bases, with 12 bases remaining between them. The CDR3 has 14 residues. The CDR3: CASRWNSLNSPLHF. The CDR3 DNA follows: TGTGCCAGCAGATGGAACAGCCTTAATTCACCCCTCCACTTT.

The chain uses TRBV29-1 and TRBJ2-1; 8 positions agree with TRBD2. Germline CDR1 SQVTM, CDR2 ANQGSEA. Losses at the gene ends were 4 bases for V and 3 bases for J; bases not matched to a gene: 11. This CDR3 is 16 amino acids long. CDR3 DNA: TGCAGCGTTGCGGGGGGGCGAACGGTTGGCTACAATGAGCAGTTCTTC. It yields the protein CSVAGGRTVGYNEQFF.

The chain's CDR3 is CASSTANEQFF. For the CDR3, the DNA is TGTGCCAGCAGTACAGCCAATGAGCAGTTCTTC. The V gene is TRBV2, the J gene TRBJ2-1; no firm D call. Germline values: CDR1 SNHLY, CDR2 FYNNEI. The V gene lost 5 bases and the J gene lost 6 bases, with 5 bases spanning the gap. This CDR3 has 11 amino acids.

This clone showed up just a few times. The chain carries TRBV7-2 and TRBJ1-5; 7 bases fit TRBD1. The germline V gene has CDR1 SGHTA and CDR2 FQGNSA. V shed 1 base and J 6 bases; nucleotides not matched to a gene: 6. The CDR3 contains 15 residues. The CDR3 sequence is CASSLVAGGSQPQHF. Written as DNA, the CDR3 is TGTGCCAGCAGCTTAGTGGCAGGGGGGAGTCAGCCCCAGCATTTT. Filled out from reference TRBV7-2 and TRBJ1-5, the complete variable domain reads GAGVSQSPSNKVTEKGKDVELRCDPISGHTALYWYRQSLGQGLEFLIYFQGNSAPDKSGLPSDRFSAERTGGSVSTLTIQRTQQEDSAVYLCASSLVAGGSQPQHFGDGTRLSIL.

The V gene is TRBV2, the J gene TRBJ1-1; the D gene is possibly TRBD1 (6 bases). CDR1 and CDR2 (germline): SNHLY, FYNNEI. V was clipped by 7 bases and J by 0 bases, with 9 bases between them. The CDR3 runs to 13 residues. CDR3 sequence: CASIGQLNTEAFF. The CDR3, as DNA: TGTGCCAGCATAGGACAGCTGAACACTGAAGCTTTCTTT.

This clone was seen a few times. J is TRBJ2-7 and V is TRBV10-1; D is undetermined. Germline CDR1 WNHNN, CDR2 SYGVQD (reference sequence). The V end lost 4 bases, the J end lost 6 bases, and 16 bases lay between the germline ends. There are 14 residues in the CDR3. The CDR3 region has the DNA TGCGCCAGCAGTGCCGGTACGGGTTTGCCCGAGCAGTACTTC. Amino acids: CASSAGTGLPEQYF.

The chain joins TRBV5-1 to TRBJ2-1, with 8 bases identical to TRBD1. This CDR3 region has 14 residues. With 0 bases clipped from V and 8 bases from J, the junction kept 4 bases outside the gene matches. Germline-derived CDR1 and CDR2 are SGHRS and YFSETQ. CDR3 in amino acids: CASSLVQGAHEQFF. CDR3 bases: TGCGCCAGCAGCTTGGTTCAGGGGGCCCATGAGCAGTTCTTC.

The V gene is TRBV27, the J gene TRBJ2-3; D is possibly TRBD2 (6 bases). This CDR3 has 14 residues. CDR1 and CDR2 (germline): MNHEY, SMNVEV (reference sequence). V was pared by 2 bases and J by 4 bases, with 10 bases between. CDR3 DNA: TGTGCCAGCAGTTTAGCGGGGCCCCCAGATACGCAGTATTTT. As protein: CASSLAGPPDTQYF.

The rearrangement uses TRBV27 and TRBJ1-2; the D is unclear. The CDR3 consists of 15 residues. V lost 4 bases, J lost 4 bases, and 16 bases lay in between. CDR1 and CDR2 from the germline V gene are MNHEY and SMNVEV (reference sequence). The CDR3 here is CASSSRALGSYGYTF. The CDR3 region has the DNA TGTGCCAGCAGTTCTCGGGCCCTCGGGAGCTATGGCTACACCTTC.

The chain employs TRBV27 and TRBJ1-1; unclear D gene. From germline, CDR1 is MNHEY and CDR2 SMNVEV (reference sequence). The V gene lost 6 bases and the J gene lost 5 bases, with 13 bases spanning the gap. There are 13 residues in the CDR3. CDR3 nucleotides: TGTGCCAGCAGCCGGGGTCCGGGTACTGAAGCTTTCTTT. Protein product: CASSRGPGTEAFF.

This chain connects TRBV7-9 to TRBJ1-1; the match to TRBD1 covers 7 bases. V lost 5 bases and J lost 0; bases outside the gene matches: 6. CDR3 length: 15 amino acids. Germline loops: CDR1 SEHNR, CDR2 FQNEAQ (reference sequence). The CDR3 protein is CASSPYRGLNTEAFF. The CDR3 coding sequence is TGTGCCAGCAGCCCGTACAGGGGCTTGAACACTGAAGCTTTCTTT. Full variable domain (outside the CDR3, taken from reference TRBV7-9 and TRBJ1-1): DTGVSQNPRHKITKRGQNVTFRCDPISEHNRLYWYRQTLGQGPEFLTYFQNEAQLEKSRLLSDRFSAERPKGSFSTLEIQRTEQGDSAMYLCASSPYRGLNTEAFFGQGTRLTVV.

Written as DNA, the CDR3 is TGCGCCAGCAGCTTTACAGGACTCGGCGCAGATACGCAGTATTTT. Its translation is CASSFTGLGADTQYF. V usage is TRBV5-1 and J usage is TRBJ2-3; D assignment may be TRBD1 or TRBD2 (5 bases each). The CDR3 length is 15 residues. The V and J ends lost 2 bases and 4 bases respectively, with 14 bases between them. Germline CDR1 reads SGHRS; CDR2 reads YFSETQ.

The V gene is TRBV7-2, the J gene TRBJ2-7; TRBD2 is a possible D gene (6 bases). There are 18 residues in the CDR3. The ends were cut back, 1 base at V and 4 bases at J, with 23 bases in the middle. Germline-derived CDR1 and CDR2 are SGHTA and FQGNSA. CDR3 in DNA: TGTGCCAGCAGCTTAGGCCTTGGGACTGGAAATAGCGGTTACGAGCAGTACTTC. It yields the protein CASSLGLGTGNSGYEQYF.

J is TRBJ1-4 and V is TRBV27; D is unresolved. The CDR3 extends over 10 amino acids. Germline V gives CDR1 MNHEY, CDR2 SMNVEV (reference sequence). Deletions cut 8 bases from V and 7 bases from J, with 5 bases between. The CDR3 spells CASLGEKLFF. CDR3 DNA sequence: TGTGCCAGCCTTGGTGAAAAACTGTTTTTT.

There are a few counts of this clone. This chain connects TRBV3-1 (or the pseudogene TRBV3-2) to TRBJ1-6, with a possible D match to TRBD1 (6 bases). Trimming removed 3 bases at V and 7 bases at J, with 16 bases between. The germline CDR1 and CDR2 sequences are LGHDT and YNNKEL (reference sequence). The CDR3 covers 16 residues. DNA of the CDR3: TGTGCCAGCAGCCACGCAGTTGGGACACTGAATTCACCCCTCCACTTT. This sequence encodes CASSHAVGTLNSPLHF.

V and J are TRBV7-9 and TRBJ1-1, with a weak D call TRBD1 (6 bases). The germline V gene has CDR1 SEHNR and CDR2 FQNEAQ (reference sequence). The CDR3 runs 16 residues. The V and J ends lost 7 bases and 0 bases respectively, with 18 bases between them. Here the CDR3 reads CASTTGGAQMNTEAFF. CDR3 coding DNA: TGTGCCAGCACCACGGGGGGGGCGCAAATGAACACTGAAGCTTTCTTT. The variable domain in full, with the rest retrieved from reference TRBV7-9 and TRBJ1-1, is DTGVSQNPRHKITKRGQNVTFRCDPISEHNRLYWYRQTLGQGPEFLTYFQNEAQLEKSRLLSDRFSAERPKGSFSTLEIQRTEQGDSAMYLCASTTGGAQMNTEAFFGQGTRLTVV.

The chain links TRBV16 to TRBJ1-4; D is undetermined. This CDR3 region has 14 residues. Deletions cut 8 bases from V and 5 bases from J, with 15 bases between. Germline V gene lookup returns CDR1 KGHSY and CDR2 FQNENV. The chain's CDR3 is CASQRLTKNEKLFF. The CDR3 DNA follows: TGTGCCAGCCAACGGCTGACTAAAAATGAAAAACTGTTTTTT.

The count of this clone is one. The chain's CDR3 is CASSLVPAGGPGELFF. CDR3 nucleotides: TGTGCCAGCAGCTTAGTCCCAGCGGGGGGGCCCGGGGAGCTGTTTTTT. The chain employs TRBV7-6 and TRBJ2-2; 10 bases fit TRBD2. V gave up 1 base and J gave up 6 bases; unmatched junction bases: 5. The CDR3 contains 16 residues. Germline loops: CDR1 SGHVS, CDR2 FNYEAQ. Complete variable domain (other parts from reference TRBV7-6 and TRBJ2-2): GAGVSQSPRYKVTKRGQDVALRCDPISGHVSLYWYRQALGQGPEFLTYFNYEAQQDKSGLPNDRFSAERPEGSISTLTIQRTEQRDSAMYRCASSLVPAGGPGELFFGEGSRLTVL.

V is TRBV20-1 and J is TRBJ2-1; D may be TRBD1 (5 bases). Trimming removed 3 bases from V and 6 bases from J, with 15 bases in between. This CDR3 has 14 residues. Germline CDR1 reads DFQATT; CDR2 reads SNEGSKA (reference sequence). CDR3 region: CSASIQGLGNEQFF. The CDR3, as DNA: TGCAGTGCTAGTATCCAGGGTCTGGGCAATGAGCAGTTCTTC.

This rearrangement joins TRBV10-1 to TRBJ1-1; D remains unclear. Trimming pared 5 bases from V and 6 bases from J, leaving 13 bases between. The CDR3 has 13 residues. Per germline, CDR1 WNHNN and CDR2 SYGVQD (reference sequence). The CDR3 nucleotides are TGCGCCAGCAGTCCAACTACAAGAGCTGAAGCTTTCTTT. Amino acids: CASSPTTRAEAFF.

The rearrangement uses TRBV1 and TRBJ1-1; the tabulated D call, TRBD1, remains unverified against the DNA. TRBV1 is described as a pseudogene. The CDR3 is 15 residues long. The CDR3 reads CTSSQERQGWTEAFF. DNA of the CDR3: TGCACCAGCAGCCAAGAAAGACAGGGATGGACTGAAGCTTTCTTT.

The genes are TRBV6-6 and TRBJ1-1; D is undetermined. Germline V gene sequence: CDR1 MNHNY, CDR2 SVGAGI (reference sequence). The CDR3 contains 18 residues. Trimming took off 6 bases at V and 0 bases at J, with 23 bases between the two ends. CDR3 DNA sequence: TGTGCCAGCAGACGAACCCTTATGCGTGGGCGGTTGAACACTGAAGCTTTCTTT. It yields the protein CASRRTLMRGRLNTEAFF.

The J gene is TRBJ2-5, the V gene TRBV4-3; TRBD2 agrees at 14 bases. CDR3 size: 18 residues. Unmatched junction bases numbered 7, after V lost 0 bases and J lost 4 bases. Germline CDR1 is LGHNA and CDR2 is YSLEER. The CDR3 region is CASSQDQTSGGAAETQYF. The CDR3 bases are TGCGCCAGCAGCCAAGATCAGACTAGCGGGGGGGCAGCAGAGACCCAGTACTTC.

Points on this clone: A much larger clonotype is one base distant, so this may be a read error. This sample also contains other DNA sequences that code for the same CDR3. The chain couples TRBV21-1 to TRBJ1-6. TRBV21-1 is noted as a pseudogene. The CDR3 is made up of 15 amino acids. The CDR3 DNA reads TGTGCCAGCAGCCCCCCCGGCCCGGGGGGCTCACCCCTCCACTTT. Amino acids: CASSPPGPGGSPLHF.

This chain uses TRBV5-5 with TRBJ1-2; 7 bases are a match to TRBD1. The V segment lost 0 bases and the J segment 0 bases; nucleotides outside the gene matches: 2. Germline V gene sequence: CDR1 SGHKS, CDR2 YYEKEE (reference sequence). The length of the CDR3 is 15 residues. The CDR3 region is CASSLVGTANYGYTF. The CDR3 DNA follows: TGTGCCAGCAGCTTGGTTGGGACAGCTAACTATGGCTACACCTTC.

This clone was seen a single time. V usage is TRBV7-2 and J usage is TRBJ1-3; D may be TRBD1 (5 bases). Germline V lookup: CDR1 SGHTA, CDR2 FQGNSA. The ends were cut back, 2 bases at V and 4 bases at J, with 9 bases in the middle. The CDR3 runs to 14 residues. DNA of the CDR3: TGTGCCAGCAGCTTACAGGGTCCGGGAAACACCATATATTTT. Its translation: CASSLQGPGNTIYF.

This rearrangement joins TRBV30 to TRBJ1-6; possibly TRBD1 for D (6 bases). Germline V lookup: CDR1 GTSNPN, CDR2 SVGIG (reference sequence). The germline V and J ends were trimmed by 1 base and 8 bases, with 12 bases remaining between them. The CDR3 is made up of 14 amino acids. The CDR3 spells CAWSGQVGDSPLHF. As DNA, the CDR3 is TGTGCCTGGAGTGGACAGGTAGGAGATTCACCCCTCCACTTT.

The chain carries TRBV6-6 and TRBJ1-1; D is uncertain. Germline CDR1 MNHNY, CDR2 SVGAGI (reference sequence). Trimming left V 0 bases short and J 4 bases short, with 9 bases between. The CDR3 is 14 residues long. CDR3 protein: CASSYSIGGTEAFF. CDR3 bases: TGTGCCAGCAGTTACTCGATCGGAGGCACTGAAGCTTTCTTT.